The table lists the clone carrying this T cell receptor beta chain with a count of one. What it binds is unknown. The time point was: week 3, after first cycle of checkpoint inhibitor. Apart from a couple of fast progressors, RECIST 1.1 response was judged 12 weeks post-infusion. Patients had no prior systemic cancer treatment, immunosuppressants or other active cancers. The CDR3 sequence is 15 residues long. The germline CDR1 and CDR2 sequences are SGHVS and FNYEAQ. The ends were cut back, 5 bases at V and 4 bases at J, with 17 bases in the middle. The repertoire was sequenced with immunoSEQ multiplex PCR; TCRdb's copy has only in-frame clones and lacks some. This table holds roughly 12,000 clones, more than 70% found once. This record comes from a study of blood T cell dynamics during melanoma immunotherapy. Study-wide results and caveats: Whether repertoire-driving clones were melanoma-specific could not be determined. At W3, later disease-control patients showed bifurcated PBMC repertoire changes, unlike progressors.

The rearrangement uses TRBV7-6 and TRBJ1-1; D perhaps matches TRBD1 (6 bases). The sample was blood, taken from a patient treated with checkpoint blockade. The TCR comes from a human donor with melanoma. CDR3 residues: CASSQRAGAGTEAFF. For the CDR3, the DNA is TGTGCCAGCAGCCAGAGGGCAGGGGCGGGCACTGAAGCTTTCTTT.